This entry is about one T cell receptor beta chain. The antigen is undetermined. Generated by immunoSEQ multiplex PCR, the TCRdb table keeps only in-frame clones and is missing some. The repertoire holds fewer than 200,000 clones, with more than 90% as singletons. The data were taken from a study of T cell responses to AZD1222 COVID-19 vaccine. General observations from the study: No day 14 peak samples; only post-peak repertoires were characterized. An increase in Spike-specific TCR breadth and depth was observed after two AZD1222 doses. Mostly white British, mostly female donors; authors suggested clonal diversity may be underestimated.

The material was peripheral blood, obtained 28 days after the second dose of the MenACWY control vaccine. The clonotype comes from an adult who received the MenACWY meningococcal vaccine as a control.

The CDR3 DNA reads TGTGCCTGGAGTGAGACAGGGACTGGAAACACCATATATTTT. Amino acid sequence: CAWSETGTGNTIYF. This sequence joins TRBV30 and TRBJ1-3, with 7 bases lining up with TRBD1. The CDR3 covers 14 residues. After removal of 1 base from V and 2 bases from J, the junction contained 2 bases not matched to a gene. Germline V CDR1 and CDR2: GTSNPN, SVGIG (reference sequence).